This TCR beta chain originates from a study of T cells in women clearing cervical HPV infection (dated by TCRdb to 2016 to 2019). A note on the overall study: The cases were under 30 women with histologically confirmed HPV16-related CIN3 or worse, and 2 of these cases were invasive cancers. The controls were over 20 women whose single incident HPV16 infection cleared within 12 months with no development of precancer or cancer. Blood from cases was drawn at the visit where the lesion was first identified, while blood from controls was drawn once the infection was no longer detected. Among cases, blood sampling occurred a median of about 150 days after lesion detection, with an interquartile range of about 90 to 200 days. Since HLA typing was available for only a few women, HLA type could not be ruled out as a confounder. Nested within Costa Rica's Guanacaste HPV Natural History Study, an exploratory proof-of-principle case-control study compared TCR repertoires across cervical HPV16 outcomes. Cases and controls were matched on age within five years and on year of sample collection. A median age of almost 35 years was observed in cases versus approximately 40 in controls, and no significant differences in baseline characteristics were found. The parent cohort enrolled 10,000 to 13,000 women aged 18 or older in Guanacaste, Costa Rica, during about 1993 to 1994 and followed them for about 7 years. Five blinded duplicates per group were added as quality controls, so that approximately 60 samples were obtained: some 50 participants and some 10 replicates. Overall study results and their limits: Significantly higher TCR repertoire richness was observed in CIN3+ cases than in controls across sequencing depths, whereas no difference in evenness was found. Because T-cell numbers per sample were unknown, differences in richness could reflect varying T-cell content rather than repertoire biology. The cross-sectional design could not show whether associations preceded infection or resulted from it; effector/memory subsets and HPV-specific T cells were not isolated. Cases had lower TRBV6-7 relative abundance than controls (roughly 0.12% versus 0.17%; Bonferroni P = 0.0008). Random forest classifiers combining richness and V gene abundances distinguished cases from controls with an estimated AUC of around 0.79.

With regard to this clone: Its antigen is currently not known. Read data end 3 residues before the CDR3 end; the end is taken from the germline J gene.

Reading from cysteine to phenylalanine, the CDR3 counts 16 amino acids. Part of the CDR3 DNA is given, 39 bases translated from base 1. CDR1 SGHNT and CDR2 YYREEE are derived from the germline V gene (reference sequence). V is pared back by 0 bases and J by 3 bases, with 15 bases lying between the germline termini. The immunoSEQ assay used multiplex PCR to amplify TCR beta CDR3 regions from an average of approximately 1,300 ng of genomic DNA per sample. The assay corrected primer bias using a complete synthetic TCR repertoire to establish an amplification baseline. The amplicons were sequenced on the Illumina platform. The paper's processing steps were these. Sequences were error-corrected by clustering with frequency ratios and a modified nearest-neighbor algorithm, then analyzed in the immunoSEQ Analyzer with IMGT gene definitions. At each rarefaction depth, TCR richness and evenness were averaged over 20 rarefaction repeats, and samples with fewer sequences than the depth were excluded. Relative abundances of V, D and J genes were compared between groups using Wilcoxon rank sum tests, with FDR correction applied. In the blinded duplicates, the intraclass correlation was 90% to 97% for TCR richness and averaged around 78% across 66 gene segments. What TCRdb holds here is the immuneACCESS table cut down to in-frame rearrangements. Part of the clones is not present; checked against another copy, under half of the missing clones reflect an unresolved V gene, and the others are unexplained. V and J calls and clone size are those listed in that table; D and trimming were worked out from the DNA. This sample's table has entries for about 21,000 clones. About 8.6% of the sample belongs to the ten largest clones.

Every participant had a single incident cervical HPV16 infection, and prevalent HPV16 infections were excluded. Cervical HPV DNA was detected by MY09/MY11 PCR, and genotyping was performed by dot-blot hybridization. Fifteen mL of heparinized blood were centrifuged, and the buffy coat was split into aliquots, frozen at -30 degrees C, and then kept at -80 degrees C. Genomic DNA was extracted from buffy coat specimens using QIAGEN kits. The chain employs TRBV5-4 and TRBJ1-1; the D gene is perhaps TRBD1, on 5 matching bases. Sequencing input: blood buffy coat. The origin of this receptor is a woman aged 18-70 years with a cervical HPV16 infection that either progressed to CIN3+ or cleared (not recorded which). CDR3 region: CASSLGGGTGDTEAFF. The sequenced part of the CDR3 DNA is TGTGCCAGCAGCTTGGGAGGCGGGACGGGGGACACTGAA.